A selection of T cell receptor beta chains follows, all from one sample in a study of CD8 T cells in Susac syndrome. MiXCR, run by TCRdb on the immunoSEQ multiplex PCR reads, gives a single entry per CDR3 protein. This sample has roughly 120,000 distinct CDR3 sequences, with about 95% found just once. Material: CD4+ T cells from PBMCs. The receptors here all came from a human donor with multiple sclerosis. The CDR3 runs from the conserved cysteine through the conserved F or W. A D gene is named only where the DNA matches it firmly. Clone size is shown for a subset of rows, as once, few, many or a class of expanded clone.

d_call: NA; clone_size: NA; j_call: TRBJ1-1; v_call: TRBV30; cdr3_length: 8; cdr3_nt: TGTGCCTGGACGGAAGCTTTCTTT; cdr3_aa: CAWTEAFF
d_call: NA; clone_size: NA; j_call: TRBJ2-5; v_call: TRBV5-1; cdr3_length: 17; cdr3_nt: TGCGCCAGCAGCTTGGCTAGGAGCAGGACTGCTCAAGAGACCCAGTACTTC; cdr3_aa: CASSLARSRTAQETQYF
d_call: NA; clone_size: NA; j_call: TRBJ1-2; v_call: TRBV19; cdr3_length: 14; cdr3_nt: TGTGCCAGTAGTATGCAGCTCATGAACTATGGCTACACCTTC; cdr3_aa: CASSMQLMNYGYTF
d_call: NA; clone_size: NA; j_call: TRBJ1-2; v_call: TRBV30; cdr3_length: 11; cdr3_nt: TGTGCCTGGAGTGTTCGTTATGGCTACACCTTC; cdr3_aa: CAWSVRYGYTF
d_call: TRBD2; clone_size: NA; j_call: TRBJ2-3; v_call: TRBV20-1; cdr3_length: 13; cdr3_nt: TGCAGTGCTAGACTAGCGGGCACAGATACGCAGTATTTT; cdr3_aa: CSARLAGTDTQYF
d_call: NA; clone_size: NA; j_call: TRBJ1-2; v_call: TRBV5-1; cdr3_length: 14; cdr3_nt: TGCGCCAGCAGCCCGGGAGGGGCGACCTATGGCTACACCTTC; cdr3_aa: CASSPGGATYGYTF
d_call: NA; clone_size: NA; j_call: TRBJ1-3; v_call: TRBV30; cdr3_length: 16; cdr3_nt: TGTGCCTGGAAAGGGGGACTTTCAGGGATTGGAAACACCATATATTTT; cdr3_aa: CAWKGGLSGIGNTIYF
d_call: NA; clone_size: NA; j_call: TRBJ1-6; v_call: TRBV12-3/TRBV12-4; cdr3_length: 14; cdr3_nt: TGTGCCAGCAGAACCGGGACAAATAATTCACCCCTCCACTTT; cdr3_aa: CASRTGTNNSPLHF
d_call: TRBD1; clone_size: NA; j_call: TRBJ2-6; v_call: TRBV5-1; cdr3_length: 17; cdr3_nt: TGCGCCAGCAGGGCCGGGACAGGGGGCATTGGGGCCAACGTCCTGACTTTC; cdr3_aa: CASRAGTGGIGANVLTF
d_call: TRBD1; clone_size: NA; j_call: TRBJ2-6; v_call: TRBV3-1; cdr3_length: 16; cdr3_nt: TGTGCCAGCAGCCACACAGGGGGCTTGGGGGCCAACGTCCTGACTTTC; cdr3_aa: CASSHTGGLGANVLTF
d_call: NA; clone_size: NA; j_call: TRBJ1-2; v_call: TRBV5-4; cdr3_length: 11; cdr3_nt: TGTGCCAGCAGCGTTACAGGGAACTACACCTTC; cdr3_aa: CASSVTGNYTF
d_call: NA; clone_size: NA; j_call: TRBJ1-4; v_call: TRBV7-2; cdr3_length: 15; cdr3_nt: TGTGCCAGCAGCTTAATCCAAGGGACTAATGAAAAACTGTTTTTT; cdr3_aa: CASSLIQGTNEKLFF
d_call: NA; clone_size: NA; j_call: TRBJ2-7; v_call: TRBV5-6; cdr3_length: 14; cdr3_nt: TGTGCCAGCAGCTTGGCGGGCAGGGGCTACGAGCAGTACTTC; cdr3_aa: CASSLAGRGYEQYF
d_call: TRBD2; clone_size: once; j_call: TRBJ2-5; v_call: TRBV7-9; cdr3_length: 15; cdr3_nt: TGTGCCAGCAGCTTTTTCGGGAGGGCCGAAGAGACCCAGTACTTC; cdr3_aa: CASSFFGRAEETQYF
d_call: TRBD1; clone_size: NA; j_call: TRBJ1-2; v_call: TRBV29-1; cdr3_length: 13; cdr3_nt: TGCAGCGTTGATATGCACAGGGGCGCCGGCTACACCTTC; cdr3_aa: CSVDMHRGAGYTF
d_call: NA; clone_size: NA; j_call: TRBJ2-2; v_call: TRBV11-2; cdr3_length: 17; cdr3_nt: TGTGCCAGCAGCTCGATTTACTTTGACAGTAACACCGGGGAGCTGTTTTTT; cdr3_aa: CASSSIYFDSNTGELFF
d_call: NA; clone_size: NA; j_call: TRBJ2-2; v_call: TRBV5-6; cdr3_length: 15; cdr3_nt: TGTGCCAGCAGCGGTGGCCCTATAGGGAACGGGGAGCTGTTTTTT; cdr3_aa: CASSGGPIGNGELFF
d_call: NA; clone_size: NA; j_call: TRBJ2-1; v_call: TRBV29-1; cdr3_length: 12; cdr3_nt: TGCAGCGTTGATTACTGGAACAATGAGCAGTTCTTC; cdr3_aa: CSVDYWNNEQFF
d_call: NA; clone_size: NA; j_call: TRBJ2-3; v_call: TRBV5-1; cdr3_length: 13; cdr3_nt: TGCGCCAGCAGCTTGAGCCCTCCAGATACGCAGTATTTT; cdr3_aa: CASSLSPPDTQYF
d_call: TRBD2; clone_size: NA; j_call: TRBJ2-7; v_call: TRBV6-5; cdr3_length: 13; cdr3_nt: TGTGCCAGCGGGCTAGCGGGAGCTTACGAGCAGTACTTC; cdr3_aa: CASGLAGAYEQYF
d_call: TRBD1; clone_size: NA; j_call: TRBJ2-7; v_call: TRBV29-1; cdr3_length: 15; cdr3_nt: TGCAGCGTTGTCAGGACAGGGGGCGCGTTGTACGAGCAGTACTTC; cdr3_aa: CSVVRTGGALYEQYF
d_call: TRBD1; clone_size: NA; j_call: TRBJ1-3; v_call: TRBV7-8; cdr3_length: 15; cdr3_nt: TGTGCCAGCAGCCCGCGGACAGGCGACGGGGGCACCATATATTTT; cdr3_aa: CASSPRTGDGGTIYF
d_call: NA; clone_size: NA; j_call: TRBJ1-1; v_call: TRBV12-3/TRBV12-4; cdr3_length: 15; cdr3_nt: TGTGCCAGCGCCAGACAGTCTGGAAGTGGGACTGAAGCTTTCTTT; cdr3_aa: CASARQSGSGTEAFF
d_call: TRBD1; clone_size: NA; j_call: TRBJ2-5; v_call: TRBV7-8; cdr3_length: 16; cdr3_nt: TGTGCCAGCAGCTTAACAACCCGCGGACAGGTCGAGACCCAGTACTTC; cdr3_aa: CASSLTTRGQVETQYF